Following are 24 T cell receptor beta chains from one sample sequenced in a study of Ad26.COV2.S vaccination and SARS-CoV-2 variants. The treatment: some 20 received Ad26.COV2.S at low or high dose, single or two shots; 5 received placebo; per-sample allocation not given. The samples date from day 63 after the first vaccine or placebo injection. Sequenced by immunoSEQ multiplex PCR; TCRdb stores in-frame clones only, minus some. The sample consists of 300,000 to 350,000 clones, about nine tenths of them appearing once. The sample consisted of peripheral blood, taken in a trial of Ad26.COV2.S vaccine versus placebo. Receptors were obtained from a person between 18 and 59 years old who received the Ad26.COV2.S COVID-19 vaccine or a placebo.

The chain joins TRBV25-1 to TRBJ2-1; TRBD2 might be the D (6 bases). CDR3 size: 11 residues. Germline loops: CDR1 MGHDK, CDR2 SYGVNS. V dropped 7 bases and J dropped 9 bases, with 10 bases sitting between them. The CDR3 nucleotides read TGTGCCAGCACCGGACTAACTGAGCAGTTCTTC. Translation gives CASTGLTEQFF.

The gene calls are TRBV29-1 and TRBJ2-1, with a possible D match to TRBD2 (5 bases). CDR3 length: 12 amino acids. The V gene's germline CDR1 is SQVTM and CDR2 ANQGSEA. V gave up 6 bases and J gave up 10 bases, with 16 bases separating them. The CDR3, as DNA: TGCAGCGTCGATGACCCAGGAGGCGAGCAGTTCTTC. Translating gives CSVDDPGGEQFF.

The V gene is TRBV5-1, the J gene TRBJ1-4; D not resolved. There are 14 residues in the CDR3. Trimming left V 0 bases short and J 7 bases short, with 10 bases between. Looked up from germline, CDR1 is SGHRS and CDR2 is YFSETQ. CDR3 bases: TGCGCCAGCAGCTTGGGATCCTCCGGTGAAAAACTGTTTTTT. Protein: CASSLGSSGEKLFF.

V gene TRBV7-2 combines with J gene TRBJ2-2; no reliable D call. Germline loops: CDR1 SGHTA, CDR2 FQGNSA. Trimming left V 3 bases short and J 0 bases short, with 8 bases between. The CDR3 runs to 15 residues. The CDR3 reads CASSLRKANTGELFF. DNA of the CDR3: TGTGCCAGCAGCTTGAGGAAGGCGAACACCGGGGAGCTGTTTTTT. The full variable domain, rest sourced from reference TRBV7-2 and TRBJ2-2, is GAGVSQSPSNKVTEKGKDVELRCDPISGHTALYWYRQSLGQGLEFLIYFQGNSAPDKSGLPSDRFSAERTGGSVSTLTIQRTQQEDSAVYLCASSLRKANTGELFFGEGSRLTVL.

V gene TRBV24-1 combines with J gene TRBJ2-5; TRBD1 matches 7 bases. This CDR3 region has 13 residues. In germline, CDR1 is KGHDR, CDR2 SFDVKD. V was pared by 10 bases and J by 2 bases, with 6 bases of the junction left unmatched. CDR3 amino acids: CATSTRGQETQYF. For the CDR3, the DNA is TGTGCCACTAGCACCAGGGGGCAAGAGACCCAGTACTTC.

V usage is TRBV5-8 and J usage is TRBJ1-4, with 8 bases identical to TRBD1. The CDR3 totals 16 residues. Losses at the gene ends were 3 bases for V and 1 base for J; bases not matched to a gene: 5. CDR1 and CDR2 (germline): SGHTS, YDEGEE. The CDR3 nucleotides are TGTGCCAGCAGCTCTACAGGGGGGATAACTAATGAAAAACTGTTTTTT. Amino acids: CASSSTGGITNEKLFF. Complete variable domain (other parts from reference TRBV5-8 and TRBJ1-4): EAGVTQSPTHLIKTRGQQATLRCSPISGHTSVYWYQQALGLGLQFLLWYDEGEERNRGNFPPRFSGRQFPNYSSELNVNALELEDSALYLCASSSTGGITNEKLFFGSGTQLSVL.

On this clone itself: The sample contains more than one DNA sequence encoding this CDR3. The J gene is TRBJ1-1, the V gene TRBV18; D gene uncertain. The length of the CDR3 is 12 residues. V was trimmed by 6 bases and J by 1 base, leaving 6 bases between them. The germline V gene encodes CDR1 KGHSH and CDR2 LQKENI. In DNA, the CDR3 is TGTGCCAGCTCGCGGGGGAACACTGAAGCTTTCTTT. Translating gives CASSRGNTEAFF. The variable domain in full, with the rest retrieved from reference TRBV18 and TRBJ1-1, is NAGVMQNPRHLVRRRGQEARLRCSPMKGHSHVYWYRQLPEEGLKFMVYLQKENIIDESGMPKERFSAEFPKEGPSILRIQQVVRGDSAAYFCASSRGNTEAFFGQGTRLTVV.

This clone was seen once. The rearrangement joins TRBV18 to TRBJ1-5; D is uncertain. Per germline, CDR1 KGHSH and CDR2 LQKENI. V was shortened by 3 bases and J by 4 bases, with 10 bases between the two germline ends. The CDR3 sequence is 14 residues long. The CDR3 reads CASSPGTDNQPQHF. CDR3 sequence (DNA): TGTGCCAGCTCACCGGGAACGGATAATCAGCCCCAGCATTTT.

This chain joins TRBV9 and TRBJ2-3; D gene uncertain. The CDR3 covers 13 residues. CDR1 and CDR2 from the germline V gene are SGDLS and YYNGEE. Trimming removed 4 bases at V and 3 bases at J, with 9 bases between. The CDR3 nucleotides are TGTGCCAGCAGCTGGGGATTAACAGATACGCAGTATTTT. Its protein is CASSWGLTDTQYF.

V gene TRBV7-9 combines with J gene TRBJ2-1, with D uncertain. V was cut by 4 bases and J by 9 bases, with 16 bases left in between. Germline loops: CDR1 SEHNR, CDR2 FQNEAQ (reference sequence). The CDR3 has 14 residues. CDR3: CASSSYLAGPEQFF. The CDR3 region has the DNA TGTGCCAGCAGCTCATATTTAGCTGGCCCTGAGCAGTTCTTC.

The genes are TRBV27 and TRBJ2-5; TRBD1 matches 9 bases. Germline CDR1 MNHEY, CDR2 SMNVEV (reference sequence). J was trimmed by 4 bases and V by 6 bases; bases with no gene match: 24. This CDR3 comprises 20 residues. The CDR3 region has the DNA TGTGCCAGCAGCTCGCGTAAACTTTTAGGGGGACAGGGAGAGGTAGAGACCCAGTACTTC. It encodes CASSSRKLLGGQGEVETQYF.

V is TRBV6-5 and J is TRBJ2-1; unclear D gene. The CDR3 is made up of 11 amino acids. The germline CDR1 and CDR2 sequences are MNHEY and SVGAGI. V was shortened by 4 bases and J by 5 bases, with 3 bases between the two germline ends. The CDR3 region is CASSSNNEQFF. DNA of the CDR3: TGTGCCAGCAGTTCTAACAATGAGCAGTTCTTC.

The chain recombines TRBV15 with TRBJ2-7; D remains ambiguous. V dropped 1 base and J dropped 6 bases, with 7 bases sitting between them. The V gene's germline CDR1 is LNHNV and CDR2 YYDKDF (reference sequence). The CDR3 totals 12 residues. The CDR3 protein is CATSRVNTEQYF. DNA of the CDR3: TGTGCCACCAGCAGAGTGAACACCGAGCAGTACTTC. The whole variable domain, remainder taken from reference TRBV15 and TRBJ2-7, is DAMVIQNPRYQVTQFGKPVTLSCSQTLNHNVMYWYQQKSSQAPKLLFHYYDKDFNNEADTPDNFQSRRPNTSFCFLDIRSPGLGDTAMYLCATSRVNTEQYFGPGTRLTVT.

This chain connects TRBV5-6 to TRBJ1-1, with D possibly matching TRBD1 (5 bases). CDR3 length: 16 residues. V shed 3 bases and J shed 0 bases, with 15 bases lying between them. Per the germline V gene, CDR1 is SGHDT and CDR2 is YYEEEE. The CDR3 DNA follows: TGTGCCAGCAGCTCGTTACAGGATTTCATGAACACTGAAGCTTTCTTT. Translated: CASSSLQDFMNTEAFF.

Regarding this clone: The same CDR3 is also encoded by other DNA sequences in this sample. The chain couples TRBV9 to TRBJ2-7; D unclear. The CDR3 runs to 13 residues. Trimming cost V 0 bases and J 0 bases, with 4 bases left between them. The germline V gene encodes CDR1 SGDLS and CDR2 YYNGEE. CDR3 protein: CASSVGPSYEQYF. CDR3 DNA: TGTGCCAGCAGCGTAGGTCCCTCCTACGAGCAGTACTTC.

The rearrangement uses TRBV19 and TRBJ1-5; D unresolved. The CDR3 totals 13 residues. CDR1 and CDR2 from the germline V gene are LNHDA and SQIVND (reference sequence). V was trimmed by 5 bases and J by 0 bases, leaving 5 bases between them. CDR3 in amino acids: CASSASSNQPQHF. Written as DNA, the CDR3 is TGTGCCAGTAGTGCAAGTAGCAATCAGCCCCAGCATTTT.

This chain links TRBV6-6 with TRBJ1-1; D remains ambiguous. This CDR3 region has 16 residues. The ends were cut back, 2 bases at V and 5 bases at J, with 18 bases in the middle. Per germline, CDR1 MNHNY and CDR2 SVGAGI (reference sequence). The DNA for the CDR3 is TGTGCCAGCAGTTACATCGTGGTTTCTGGTGGGACTGAAGCTTTCTTT. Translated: CASSYIVVSGGTEAFF.

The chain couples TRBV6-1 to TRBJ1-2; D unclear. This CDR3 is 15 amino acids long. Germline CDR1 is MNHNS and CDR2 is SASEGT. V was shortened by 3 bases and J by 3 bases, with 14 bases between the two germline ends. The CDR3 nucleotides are TGTGCCAGCAGTGAGTCAGCTGTAGCCTACTATGGCTACACCTTC. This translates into CASSESAVAYYGYTF.

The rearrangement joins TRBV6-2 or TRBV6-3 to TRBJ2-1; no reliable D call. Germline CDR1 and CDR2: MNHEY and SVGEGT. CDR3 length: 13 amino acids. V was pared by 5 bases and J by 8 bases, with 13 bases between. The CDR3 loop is CASSLSYPHEQFF. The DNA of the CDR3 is TGTGCCAGCAGTCTATCATACCCCCATGAGCAGTTCTTC.

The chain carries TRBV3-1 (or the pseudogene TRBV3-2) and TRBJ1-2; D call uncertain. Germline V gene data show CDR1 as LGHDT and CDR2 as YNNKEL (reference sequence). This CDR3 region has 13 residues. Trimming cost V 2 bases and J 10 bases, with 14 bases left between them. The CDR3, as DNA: TGTGCCAGCAGCCAATACAGTGAGTGGGTCTACACCTTC. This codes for CASSQYSEWVYTF.

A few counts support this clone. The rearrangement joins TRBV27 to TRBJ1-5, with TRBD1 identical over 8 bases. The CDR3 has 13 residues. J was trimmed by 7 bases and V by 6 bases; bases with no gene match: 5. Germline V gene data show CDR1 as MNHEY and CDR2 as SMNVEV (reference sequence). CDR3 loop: CASRGQVGQPQHF. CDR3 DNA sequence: TGTGCCAGCAGGGGACAGGTTGGGCAGCCCCAGCATTTT.

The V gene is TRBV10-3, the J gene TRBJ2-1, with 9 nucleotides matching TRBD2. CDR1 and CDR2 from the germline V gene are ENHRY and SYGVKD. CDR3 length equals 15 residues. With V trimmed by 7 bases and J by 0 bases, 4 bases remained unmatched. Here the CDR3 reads CAIMASGNSYNEQFF. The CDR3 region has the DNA TGTGCCATCATGGCTAGCGGGAACTCCTACAATGAGCAGTTCTTC.

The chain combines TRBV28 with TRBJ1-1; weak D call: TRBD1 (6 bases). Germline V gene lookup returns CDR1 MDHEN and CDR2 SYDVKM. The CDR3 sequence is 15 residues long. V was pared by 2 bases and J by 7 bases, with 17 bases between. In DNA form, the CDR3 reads TGTGCCAGCAGTTTAACGGCAGCCGGGGGCCTTGAAGCTTTCTTT. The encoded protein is CASSLTAAGGLEAFF.

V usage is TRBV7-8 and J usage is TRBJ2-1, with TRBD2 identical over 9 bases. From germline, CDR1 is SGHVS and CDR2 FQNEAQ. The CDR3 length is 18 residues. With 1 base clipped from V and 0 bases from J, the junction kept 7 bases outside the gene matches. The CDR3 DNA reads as TGTGCCAGCAGCTTAGTTTTCGGGCGGGAGGGCTCCTACAATGAGCAGTTCTTC. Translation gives CASSLVFGREGSYNEQFF.